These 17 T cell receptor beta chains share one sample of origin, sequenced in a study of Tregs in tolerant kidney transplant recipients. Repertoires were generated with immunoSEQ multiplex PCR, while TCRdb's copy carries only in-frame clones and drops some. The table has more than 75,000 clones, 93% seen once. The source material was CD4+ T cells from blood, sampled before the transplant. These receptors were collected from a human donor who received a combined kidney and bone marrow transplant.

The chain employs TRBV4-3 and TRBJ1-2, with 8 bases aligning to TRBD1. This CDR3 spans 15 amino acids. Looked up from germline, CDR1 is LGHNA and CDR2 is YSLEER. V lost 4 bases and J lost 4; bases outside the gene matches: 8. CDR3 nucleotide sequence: TGCGCCAGCAGCCGAAACAGGGGGGTAGGCTATGGCTACACCTTC. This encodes CASSRNRGVGYGYTF.

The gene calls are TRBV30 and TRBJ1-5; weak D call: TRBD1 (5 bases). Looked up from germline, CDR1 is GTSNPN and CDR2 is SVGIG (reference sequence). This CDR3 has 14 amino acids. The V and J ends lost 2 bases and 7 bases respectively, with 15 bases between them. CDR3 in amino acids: CAWSQRGGGQPQHF. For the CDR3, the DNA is TGTGCCTGGAGTCAACGGGGGGGTGGCCAGCCCCAGCATTTT.

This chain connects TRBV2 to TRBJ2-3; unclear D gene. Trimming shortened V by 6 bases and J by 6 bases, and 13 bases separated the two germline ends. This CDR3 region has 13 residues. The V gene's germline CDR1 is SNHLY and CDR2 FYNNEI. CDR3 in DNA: TGTGCCAGCAGCGACCATTCCGGGGATACGCAGTATTTT. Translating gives CASSDHSGDTQYF.

This chain's CDR3 is CASSFRYRAGEAFF. The CDR3 nucleotides read TGTGCCAGTAGTTTCCGTTACAGAGCAGGTGAAGCTTTCTTT. The chain has TRBV19 and TRBJ1-1; no firm D call. The germline gives CDR1 LNHDA, CDR2 SQIVND (reference sequence). With 5 bases removed from V and 7 bases from J, the gap between germline ends came to 17 bases. This CDR3 comprises 14 residues.

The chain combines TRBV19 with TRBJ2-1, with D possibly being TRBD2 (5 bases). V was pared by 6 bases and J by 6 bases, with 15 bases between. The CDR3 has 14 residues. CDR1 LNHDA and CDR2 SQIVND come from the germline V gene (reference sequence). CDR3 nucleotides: TGTGCCAGTAGGTTTGGGTCGGGATTCAATGAGCAGTTCTTC. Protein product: CASRFGSGFNEQFF. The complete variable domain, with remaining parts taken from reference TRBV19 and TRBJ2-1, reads DGGITQSPKYLFRKEGQNVTLSCEQNLNHDAMYWYRQDPGQGLRLIYYSQIVNDFQKGDIAEGYSVSREKKESFPLTVTSAQKNPTAFYLCASRFGSGFNEQFFGPGTRLTVL.

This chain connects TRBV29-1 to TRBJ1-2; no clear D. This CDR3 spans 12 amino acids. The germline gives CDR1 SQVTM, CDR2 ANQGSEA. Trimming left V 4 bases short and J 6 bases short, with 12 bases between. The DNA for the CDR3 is TGCAGCGTTGTTGTCAGAGAGGATGGCTACACCTTC. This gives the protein CSVVVREDGYTF.

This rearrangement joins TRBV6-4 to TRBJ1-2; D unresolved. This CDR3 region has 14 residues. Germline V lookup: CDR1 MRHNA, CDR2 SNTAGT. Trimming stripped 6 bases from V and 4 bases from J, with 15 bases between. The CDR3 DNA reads TGTGCCAGCAGCCCCAGGTGGCAGAGCTATGGCTACACCTTC. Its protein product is CASSPRWQSYGYTF.

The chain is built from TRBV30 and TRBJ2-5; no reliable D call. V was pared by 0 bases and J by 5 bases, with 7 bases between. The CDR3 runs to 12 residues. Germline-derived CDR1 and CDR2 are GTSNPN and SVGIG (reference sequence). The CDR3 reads CAWSVLRETQYF. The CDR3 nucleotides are TGTGCCTGGAGTGTACTCCGTGAGACCCAGTACTTC.

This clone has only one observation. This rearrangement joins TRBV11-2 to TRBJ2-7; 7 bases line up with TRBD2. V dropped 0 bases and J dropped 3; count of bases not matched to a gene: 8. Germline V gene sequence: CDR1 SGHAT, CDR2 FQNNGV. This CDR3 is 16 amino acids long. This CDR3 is CASSLDRPWGGYEQYF. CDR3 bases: TGTGCCAGCAGCTTAGATAGACCCTGGGGGGGCTACGAGCAGTACTTC.

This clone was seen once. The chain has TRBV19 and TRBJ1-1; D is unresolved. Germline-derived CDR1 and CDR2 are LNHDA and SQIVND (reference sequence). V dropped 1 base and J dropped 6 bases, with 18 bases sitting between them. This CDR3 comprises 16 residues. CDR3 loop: CASSIARGAIRAEAFF. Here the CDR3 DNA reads TGTGCCAGTAGTATAGCTCGGGGAGCAATCCGCGCTGAAGCTTTCTTT.

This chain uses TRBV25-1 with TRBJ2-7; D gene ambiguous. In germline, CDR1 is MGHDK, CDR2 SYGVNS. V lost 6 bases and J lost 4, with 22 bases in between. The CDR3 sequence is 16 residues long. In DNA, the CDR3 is TGTGCCAGCAGCAGGTTATTGGCCCATTCCGATTACGAGCAGTACTTC. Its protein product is CASSRLLAHSDYEQYF.

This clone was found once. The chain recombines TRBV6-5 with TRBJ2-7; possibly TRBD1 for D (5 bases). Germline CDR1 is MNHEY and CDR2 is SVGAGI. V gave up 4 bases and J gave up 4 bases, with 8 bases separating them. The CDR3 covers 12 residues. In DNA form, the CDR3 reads TGTGCCAGCAGTTCTCGACAGTACGAGCAGTACTTC. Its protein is CASSSRQYEQYF.

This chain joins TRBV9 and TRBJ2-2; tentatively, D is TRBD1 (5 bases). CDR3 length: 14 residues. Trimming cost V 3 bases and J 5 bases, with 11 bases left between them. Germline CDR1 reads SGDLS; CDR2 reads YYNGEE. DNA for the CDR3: TGTGCCAGCAGCGCCCATAGGGGAACCGGGGAGCTGTTTTTT. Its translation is CASSAHRGTGELFF.

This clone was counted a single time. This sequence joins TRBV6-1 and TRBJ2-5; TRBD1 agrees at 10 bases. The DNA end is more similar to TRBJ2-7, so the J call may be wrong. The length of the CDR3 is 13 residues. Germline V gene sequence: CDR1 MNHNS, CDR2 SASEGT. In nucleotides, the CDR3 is TGTGCCAGCAGAGGGACAGGGGAGGACGAGCAGTACTTC. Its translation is CASRGTGEDEQYF.

The CDR3 DNA sequence: TGTGCCAGCAGCCTAGGGAGGGAGCAGTACTTC. Encoded protein: CASSLGREQYF. The genes are TRBV7-2 and TRBJ2-7, with D tentatively TRBD2 (6 bases). CDR3 length: 11 residues. The germline V gene has CDR1 SGHTA and CDR2 FQGNSA. Trimming removed 5 bases at V and 7 bases at J, with 9 bases between.

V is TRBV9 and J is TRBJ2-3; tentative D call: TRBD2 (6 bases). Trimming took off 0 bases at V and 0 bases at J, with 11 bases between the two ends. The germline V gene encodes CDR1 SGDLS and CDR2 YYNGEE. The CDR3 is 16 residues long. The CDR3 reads CASSVGRGTSTDTQYF. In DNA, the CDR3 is TGTGCCAGCAGCGTAGGGCGGGGAACTAGCACAGATACGCAGTATTTT.

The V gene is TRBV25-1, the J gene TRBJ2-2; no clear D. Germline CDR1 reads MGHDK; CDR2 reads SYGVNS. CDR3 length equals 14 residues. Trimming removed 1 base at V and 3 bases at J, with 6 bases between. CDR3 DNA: TGTGCCAGCAGTGAATTGTCCTACACCGGGGAGCTGTTTTTT. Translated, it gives CASSELSYTGELFF.